This paragraph covers one T cell receptor beta chain sequence. It lacks a known antigen. No base qualities exist here, and no much larger clone lies one base off it. The immunoSEQ Assay, a bias-controlled multiplex PCR, was used to amplify TCRbeta CDR3 regions from genomic DNA. The source study handled its data this way. Nucleated cell counts per sample were estimated from amplification of reference gene primers within the assay. Sequence reads were collapsed and filtered to measure the absolute abundance of every unique TCRbeta CDR3 rearrangement. For each sample, productive Simpson clonality was calculated by taking the square root of Simpson's diversity index across productive rearrangements. The source is immuneACCESS, and TCRdb retained only in-frame sequences with V and J called. Part of the clones is not carried over; for the studies checked, unresolved V genes explain less than half of this, and the remainder is unexplained. V and J calls and clone size are copied from that table; D and trimming were computed from the DNA. For this sample there are more than 150,000 clones; roughly 79% appear just once. 12% of the sample is in the top ten clones.

This record belongs to a study of blood T cell repertoires in COVID-19 (dated by TCRdb to the early 2020s). About the study as a whole: Collaborator samples came from the United States, Italy and Spain and covered acute and convalescent phases of COVID-19. The prospective study material was composed of cDNA or gDNA derived from T cells, B-cell-depleted T cells, or PBMCs. Subjects who had been exposed to COVID-19, were actively infected with it, or had recovered from it provided the deeply sampled blood TCRbeta repertoires that made up the dataset. The repertoires were released in a freely available public database meant as a resource for research on the immune response to SARS-CoV-2. Samples came from the ongoing ImmuneRACE study (first 160 participants) plus 1,254 subjects from 6 global collaborators. Sample metadata almost always included a de-identified subject ID, COVID-19 status, age in years and sex. HLA class I and class II types, where available, came from metadata supplied by the sample provider rather than from assay-based typing. The full study reports these points: How much clinical and demographic metadata was included differed by source and by participant, and the metadata was provided uncurated.

At one collaborating source in Seattle, patients were enrolled during active infection and were followed longitudinally through the course of disease. Whole blood was collected in K2EDTA tubes by collaborating institutions according to the institutions' own protocols. For TCRbeta analysis, collaborators shipped samples as frozen whole blood, isolated PBMCs, or DNA extracted from either of those sample types. This clonotype was obtained from a woman aged 80 or older with COVID-19, enrolled during active disease. The sequenced sample consisted of peripheral blood.

The CDR3 region reads CASSYDRGPYEQYF. The bases are TGTGCCAGCAGTTACGACAGGGGACCCTACGAGCAGTACTTC. The chain links TRBV6-2 or TRBV6-3 with TRBJ2-7; TRBD1 fits 8 bases in the junction. The CDR3 measures 14 amino acids from cysteine to phenylalanine. The DNA shown is the 42-base CDR3, in frame from base 1. For CDR1 and CDR2, the germline V gene lists MNHEY and SVGEGT. V and J are trimmed by 2 bases and 2 bases, and the gene matches miss 2 bases of the junction.